A selection of T cell receptor beta chains follows, all from one sample in a study of technical replicates of blood from four donors. Only in-frame clones appear in the TCRdb table, and some are missing; sequencing was by immunoSEQ multiplex PCR. The data contain about 44,000 clones, over 95% of them singletons. Input material: T cells isolated from PBMCs. Receptors were obtained from a human donor in good health. CDR3s include the opening cysteine and the closing phenylalanine or tryptophan. D genes are given only for firm matches. Clone size is shown for a subset of rows, as once, few, many or a class of expanded clone.

D gene	V gene	clone size	J gene	CDR3 protein	CDR3 DNA
TRBD1	TRBV27	NA	TRBJ1-1	CASSLTGGARTEAFF	TGTGCCAGCAGTTTAACAGGGGGCGCGAGGACTGAAGCTTTCTTT
NA	TRBV4-3	NA	TRBJ2-7	CASSLSPDRLGEQYF	TGCGCCAGCAGCCTATCCCCTGACAGGCTAGGGGAGCAGTACTTC
TRBD1	TRBV27	NA	TRBJ1-5	CASSLGTGGRNQPQHF	TGTGCCAGCAGTCTAGGGACAGGGGGTCGCAATCAGCCCCAGCATTTT
NA	TRBV11-3	NA	TRBJ2-7	CASSLAGEDWTYEQYF	TGTGCCAGCAGCTTAGCGGGGGAGGATTGGACCTACGAGCAGTACTTC
TRBD2	TRBV2	NA	TRBJ2-4	CASSVYAGEAKNIQYF	TGTGCCAGCAGTGTATACGCGGGAGAAGCCAAAAACATTCAGTACTTC
NA	TRBV29-1	once	TRBJ1-2	CSVESRGGAYGYTF	TGCAGCGTTGAAAGTCGAGGGGGGGCCTATGGCTACACCTTC
TRBD1	TRBV30	NA	TRBJ2-4	CAWNGQGKGIQYF	TGTGCCTGGAACGGACAGGGGAAGGGGATTCAGTACTTC
NA	TRBV5-1	NA	TRBJ1-2	CASSLEVYPNYGYTF	TGCGCCAGCAGCTTAGAGGTTTATCCTAACTATGGCTACACCTTC
NA	TRBV5-4	NA	TRBJ2-7	CAWSGYEQYF	TGTGCTTGGAGTGGCTACGAGCAGTACTTC
NA	TRBV21-1	NA	TRBJ1-1	CASSKAGTGVLNTEAFF	TGTGCCAGCAGCAAAGCGGGGACAGGGGTACTGAACACTGAAGCTTTCTTT
NA	TRBV29-1	NA	TRBJ2-7	CSVEVSYEQYF	TGCAGCGTTGAAGTATCCTACGAGCAGTACTTC
TRBD2	TRBV18	once	TRBJ2-1	CASSPPAGYNEQFF	TGTGCCAGCTCACCACCAGCGGGATACAATGAGCAGTTCTTC
NA	TRBV19	NA	TRBJ1-3	CASSPGTGNTIYF	TGTGCCAGTTCCCCAGGGACTGGAAACACCATATATTTT
NA	TRBV4-1	NA	TRBJ1-2	CASSQGTGINYGYTF	TGCGCCAGCAGCCAAGGAACAGGGATAAACTATGGCTACACCTTC
NA	TRBV29-1	NA	TRBJ2-7	CSVEDLRGLSSYEQYF	TGCAGCGTTGAAGATCTTCGCGGCCTGAGCTCCTACGAGCAGTACTTC